This T cell receptor beta chain was observed in a study of early stage breast cancer tumors. About the study: Of around 16 invasive breast tumors, about a dozen were hormone receptor-positive, HER2-negative. Findings and caveats of the study: Tumors had roughly 2.5-fold higher T cell density than normal breast.

Details on this clone: Its specificity is unknown.

Each sample had two DNA replicates, 0.45 to 0.65 ug blood or about 1.5 ug tissue. Method: immunoSEQ multiplex PCR; TCRdb's copy keeps in-frame clones and lacks some. The table lists tens of thousands of clones, about 78% of them singletons, with roughly 26% in the top ten. CDR1 and CDR2 from the germline V gene are SEHNR and FQNEAQ (reference sequence). The CDR3 is made up of 15 amino acids. Between the trimmed V and J ends, which lost 4 bases and 0 bases, there was a span of 9 bases. The rearrangement uses TRBV7-9 and TRBJ1-4, with D possibly TRBD1 on 6 matching bases. The sequence derives from a person in their sixties or seventies with breast cancer. Sequencing input: blood. The CDR3 DNA is TGTGCCAGCAGCTCACAGGGAGCAACTAATGAAAAACTGTTTTTT. Residues: CASSSQGATNEKLFF. Variable domain in full (rest from reference TRBV7-9 and TRBJ1-4): DTGVSQNPRHKITKRGQNVTFRCDPISEHNRLYWYRQTLGQGPEFLTYFQNEAQLEKSRLLSDRFSAERPKGSFSTLEIQRTEQGDSAMYLCASSSQGATNEKLFFGSGTQLSVL.